This entry lists 23 T cell receptor beta chains sequenced from one sample in a study of neurological immune-mediated disorders. Using its own MiXCR run on the 5' RACE reads, TCRdb lists one record per CDR3 protein. Counted here are over 35,000 distinct CDR3 sequences, about 13% occurring once; the ten biggest clones make up roughly 1.2%. The material sequenced was PBMCs. These receptors were collected from a female donor in good health.

This clonotype was counted at least ten times. This chain links TRBV12-3 or TRBV12-4 with TRBJ1-2, with TRBD1 as a possible D gene (5 bases). Trimming took off 6 bases at V and 5 bases at J, with 16 bases between the two ends. The CDR3 sequence is 14 residues long. CDR3 nucleotide sequence: TGTGCCAGCAGGGGGGGGTGGGCTAGTTATGGCTACACCTTC. Translating gives CASRGGWASYGYTF.

Many counts were recorded for this clonotype. This rearrangement joins TRBV7-8 to TRBJ1-2; possible D gene TRBD1, 6 bases. Trimming took 3 bases from V and 8 from J, leaving 13 bases between them. Germline CDR1 SGHVS, CDR2 FQNEAQ. The CDR3 sequence is 13 residues long. The CDR3 here is CASSLGARGGYTF. For the CDR3, the DNA is TGTGCCAGCAGCTTGGGGGCGAGGGGAGGCTACACCTTC. The variable domain in full, with the rest retrieved from reference TRBV7-8 and TRBJ1-2, is GAGVSQSPRYKVAKRGQDVALRCDPISGHVSLFWYQQALGQGPEFLTYFQNEAQLDKSGLPSDRFFAERPEGSVSTLKIQRTQQEDSAVYLCASSLGARGGYTFGSGTRLTVV.

There are many counts of this clonotype. The chain links TRBV20-1 to TRBJ2-3, with D unclear. This CDR3 has 12 residues. Looked up from germline, CDR1 is DFQATT and CDR2 is SNEGSKA (reference sequence). Trimming removed 3 bases at V and 3 bases at J, with 7 bases between. CDR3 coding DNA: TGCAGTGCTAGTCAGAATACAGATACGCAGTATTTT. Translating gives CSASQNTDTQYF.

This clonotype turned up a few times. The chain is built from TRBV7-8 and TRBJ2-5; maybe TRBD1 (5 bases). Germline V gene data show CDR1 as SGHVS and CDR2 as FQNEAQ. V was pared by 5 bases and J by 5 bases, with 21 bases between. This CDR3 comprises 16 residues. The CDR3 nucleotides read TGTGCCAGCAGCCCCCAGGCGGACACTAAGAGGGAGACCCAGTACTTC. Amino acid sequence: CASSPQADTKRETQYF.

This clonotype was seen ten or more times. The chain recombines TRBV5-1 with TRBJ1-1; 7 bases agree with TRBD1. Germline lookup yields CDR1 SGHRS and CDR2 YFSETQ. CDR3 size: 14 residues. The V and J ends lost 3 bases and 4 bases, in that order; junction bases with no gene match: 6. This chain's CDR3 is CASSSSTGSTEAFF. CDR3 coding DNA: TGCGCCAGCAGCTCGTCGACAGGGAGCACTGAAGCTTTCTTT.

The chain employs TRBV19 and TRBJ2-7; D gene uncertain. This CDR3 is 14 amino acids long. Trimming took off 1 base at V and 2 bases at J, with 9 bases between the two ends. The germline gives CDR1 LNHDA, CDR2 SQIVND (reference sequence). The CDR3 here is CASSIADGTYEQYF. The CDR3 DNA sequence: TGTGCCAGTAGTATAGCCGACGGCACCTACGAGCAGTACTTC.

This clonotype was picked up many times. V is TRBV2 and J is TRBJ1-3; TRBD1 agrees at 9 bases. The CDR3 is 15 amino acids. Germline CDR1 reads SNHLY; CDR2 reads FYNNEI. The V and J ends lost 6 bases and 2 bases, in that order; junction bases with no gene match: 5. The chain's CDR3 is CASREQGAPGNTIYF. CDR3 nucleotides: TGTGCCAGCAGGGAACAGGGGGCTCCTGGAAACACCATATATTTT.

This clonotype was seen ten or more times. J is TRBJ2-4 and V is TRBV5-1; 8 nucleotides agree with TRBD1. Trimming took 1 base from V and 9 from J; bases not matched to a gene: 9. This CDR3 spans 15 amino acids. The germline gives CDR1 SGHRS, CDR2 YFSETQ. CDR3 in DNA: TGCGCCAGCAGCTTGTCCCCGGACAGGGAGACCATTCAGTACTTC. Encoded protein: CASSLSPDRETIQYF.

This clonotype showed up just a few times. The V gene is TRBV5-1, the J gene TRBJ2-7, with 11 bases aligning to TRBD2. Germline trimming cut 0 bases from V and 0 bases from J; bases unmatched to any gene: 5. CDR1 SGHRS and CDR2 YFSETQ come from the germline V gene. The CDR3 has 17 amino acids. The CDR3 here is CASSLVGSGRASYEQYF. For the CDR3, the DNA is TGCGCCAGCAGCTTGGTAGGTAGCGGGAGGGCCTCCTACGAGCAGTACTTC.

This clonotype was seen repeatedly, ten times or more. At one of its ends the junction is not consistent with the germline gene, which may arise from a read error. The V gene is TRBV7-7, the J gene TRBJ2-5; TRBD2 agrees at 15 bases. CDR1 SSHAT and CDR2 FNYEAQ come from the germline V gene (reference sequence). CDR3 length: 16 amino acids. Here the CDR3 reads CASSPPGLAGGETQYF. CDR3 nucleotides: TGTGCTAGCAGCCCTCCGGGACTAGCGGGGGGAGAGACCCAGTACTTC.

This sequence joins TRBV10-2 and TRBJ2-1; 9 bases map to TRBD2. The germline V gene encodes CDR1 WSHSY and CDR2 SAAADI. The V segment lost 0 bases and the J segment 3 bases; nucleotides outside the gene matches: 9. CDR3 size: 18 residues. This chain's CDR3 is CASSESGGQRGDYNEQFF. The CDR3 region has the DNA TGCGCCAGCAGTGAGTCGGGGGGTCAGCGGGGGGACTACAATGAGCAGTTCTTC.

This clonotype was seen many times. The chain uses TRBV14 and TRBJ1-4; perhaps TRBD1 as D (6 bases). Germline V gives CDR1 SGHDN, CDR2 FVKESK. This CDR3 comprises 17 residues. Trimming shortened V by 4 bases and J by 0 bases, and 15 bases separated the two germline ends. The CDR3 region has the DNA TGTGCCAGCAGCCGCCGGGACACCGATGCAACTAATGAAAAACTGTTTTTT. It encodes CASSRRDTDATNEKLFF.

In its sample, this clonotype was seen many times. The chain combines TRBV6-5 with TRBJ1-1; TRBD1 aligns across 8 bases. The CDR3 loop spans 13 amino acids. Germline V gives CDR1 MNHEY, CDR2 SVGAGI. Unmatched junction bases numbered 7, after V lost 5 bases and J lost 8 bases. CDR3 residues: CASSAGGFFEAFF. Here the CDR3 DNA reads TGTGCCAGCAGTGCAGGGGGCTTTTTCGAAGCTTTCTTT.

This clonotype was observed at least ten times. The CDR3 DNA is TGCGCCAGCAGCCTAATAGCGAACACCGGGGAGCTGTTTTTT. This translates into CASSLIANTGELFF. V and J are TRBV10-2 and TRBJ2-2; D unresolved. This CDR3 has 14 residues. Trimming pared 6 bases from V and 0 bases from J, leaving 8 bases between. Germline V gene data show CDR1 as WSHSY and CDR2 as SAAADI.

There are many counts of this clonotype. The chain has TRBV19 and TRBJ2-3; D is uncertain. Between the trimmed V and J ends, which lost 3 bases and 4 bases, there was a span of 8 bases. CDR3 length: 13 amino acids. Germline CDR1 LNHDA, CDR2 SQIVND (reference sequence). The CDR3, as DNA: TGTGCCAGTAGTATGCGGTCCCCAGATACGCAGTATTTT. This encodes CASSMRSPDTQYF.

This clonotype was recorded at least ten times. Written as DNA, the CDR3 is TGCGCCAGCAGCCCGACGGGACAGCGGGTTGATACGCAGTATTTT. This sequence encodes CASSPTGQRVDTQYF. The V call is TRBV5-1, the J call TRBJ2-3; tentatively, D is TRBD1 (7 bases). Germline CDR1 reads SGHRS; CDR2 reads YFSETQ. V was clipped by 4 bases and J by 6 bases, with 18 bases between them. This CDR3 spans 15 amino acids.

A remark on this clonotype: A single base separates this from a much larger clone, so it may be a read error. V usage is TRBV9 and J usage is TRBJ1-3; no clear D. The V gene's germline CDR1 is SGDLS and CDR2 YYNGEE. The CDR3 contains 12 residues. The CDR3 region has the DNA TGTGTCAGCAGCGTAAACCGAAACACCATATATTTT. The encoded protein is CVSSVNRNTIYF.

This clonotype was seen many times. This sequence joins TRBV9 and TRBJ2-1; D gene ambiguous. The CDR3 has 15 amino acids. V was trimmed by 0 bases and J by 6 bases, leaving 13 bases between them. CDR1 and CDR2 from the germline V gene are SGDLS and YYNGEE. The CDR3 region is CASSVASGPVNEQFF. The DNA of the CDR3 is TGTGCCAGCAGCGTAGCTTCCGGTCCGGTCAATGAGCAGTTCTTC.

This clonotype was observed many times. V usage is TRBV11-2 and J usage is TRBJ2-4; 7 positions match TRBD1. Germline V CDR1 and CDR2: SGHAT, FQNNGV. V gave up 7 bases and J gave up 9 bases; unmatched junction bases: 9. The CDR3 length is 13 residues. The CDR3 loop reads CASTRQGESIQYF. CDR3 DNA sequence: TGTGCCAGCACACGCCAGGGGGAGAGCATTCAGTACTTC. The full variable domain, rest sourced from reference TRBV11-2 and TRBJ2-4, is EAGVAQSPRYKIIEKRQSVAFWCNPISGHATLYWYQQILGQGPKLLIQFQNNGVVDDSQLPKDRFSAERLKGVDSTLKIQPAKLEDSAVYLCASTRQGESIQYFGAGTRLSVL.

In this sample, this clonotype turned up many times. This sequence joins TRBV7-2 and TRBJ2-7; TRBD1 might be the D (6 bases). The germline V and J ends were trimmed by 4 bases and 6 bases, with 16 bases remaining between them. The CDR3 has 14 residues. The germline V gene encodes CDR1 SGHTA and CDR2 FQGNSA. For the CDR3, the DNA is TGTGCCAGCAGCTCCCGGTGGGGGCAGCCCGAGCAGTACTTC. It yields the protein CASSSRWGQPEQYF.

At least ten counts were recorded for this clonotype. The gene calls are TRBV5-4 and TRBJ1-2; tentatively, D is TRBD1 (5 bases). V lost 0 bases and J lost 5, with 14 bases in between. CDR1 is SGHNT, CDR2 YYREEE, per germline (reference sequence). The CDR3 contains 15 residues. The DNA for the CDR3 is TGTGCCAGCAGCTTGGCGGGGGACGCACCATATGGCTACACCTTC. This translates into CASSLAGDAPYGYTF.

This clonotype was counted at least ten times. The rearrangement joins TRBV5-1 to TRBJ1-1, with D hard to call. Per germline, CDR1 SGHRS and CDR2 YFSETQ. Trimming took off 6 bases at V and 1 base at J, with 16 bases between the two ends. The CDR3 is 15 residues long. The CDR3 spells CASNPFEGGNTEAFF. CDR3 bases: TGCGCCAGCAACCCCTTTGAGGGAGGGAACACTGAAGCTTTCTTT.

This clonotype was found many times. V is TRBV29-1 and J is TRBJ2-7; no clear D. Trimming pared 6 bases from V and 6 bases from J, leaving 12 bases between. Germline V gene lookup returns CDR1 SQVTM and CDR2 ANQGSEA. The CDR3 covers 11 residues. The CDR3 DNA sequence: TGCAGCGTACTACACCGTTCCGAGCAGTACTTC. Translation: CSVLHRSEQYF.